This TCR beta chain was captured in a study of CD8 T cells in Susac syndrome. With random hexamers, roughly 0.5 to 1 ug RNA was reverse transcribed. TCRdb redid the calling of the immunoSEQ multiplex PCR reads with MiXCR, one entry per CDR3 protein. The sample records roughly 75,000 distinct CDR3 sequences, 93% being singletons. Germline CDR1 reads LNHDA; CDR2 reads SQIVND (reference sequence). Trimming removed 4 bases from V and 0 bases from J; junction bases left unmatched: 6. The CDR3 is 16 residues long. The receptor comes from a human donor with Susac syndrome. The J gene is TRBJ2-4, the V gene TRBV19, with TRBD1 matching over 7 bases. Sequences were obtained from CD4+ T cells from PBMCs. CDR3 nucleotide sequence: TGTGCCAGTAGTACCGGACAGGTGACAGCCAAAAACATTCAGTACTTC. It specifies CASSTGQVTAKNIQYF.